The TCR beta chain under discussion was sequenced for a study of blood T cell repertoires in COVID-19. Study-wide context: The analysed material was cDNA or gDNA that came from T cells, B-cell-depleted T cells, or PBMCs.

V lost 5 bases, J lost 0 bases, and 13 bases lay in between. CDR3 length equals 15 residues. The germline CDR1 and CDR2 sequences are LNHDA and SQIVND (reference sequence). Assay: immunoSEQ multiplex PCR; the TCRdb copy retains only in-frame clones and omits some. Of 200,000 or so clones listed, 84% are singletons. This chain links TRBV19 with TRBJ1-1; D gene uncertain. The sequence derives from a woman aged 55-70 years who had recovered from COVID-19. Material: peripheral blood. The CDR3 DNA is TGTGCCAGTAGTCCAAGGACTGAAGTGAACACTGAAGCTTTCTTT. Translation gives CASSPRTEVNTEAFF.